The sequence of this T cell receptor beta chain was determined in a study of glioma-infiltrating T cells after dendritic cell vaccination. Study overall: Patients received autologous tumor lysate-pulsed dendritic cell vaccination between the early 2000s and the early 2010s.

Before vaccination, two weeks after the third vaccination, and at progression, PBMC were collected. The repertoire was sequenced with immunoSEQ multiplex PCR; TCRdb's copy has only in-frame clones and lacks some. The sample yields roughly 80,000 clones, approximately 90% seen once. Looked up from germline, CDR1 is LNHDA and CDR2 is SQIVND (reference sequence). Trimming removed 5 bases from V and 5 bases from J; junction bases left unmatched: 13. The CDR3 is 16 amino acids. This specimen was blood, taken before dendritic cell vaccination. The TCR was taken from a human donor with glioblastoma. The gene calls are TRBV19 and TRBJ2-5, with 8 bases lining up with TRBD2. The CDR3 DNA is TGTGCCAGTAGTGTTGGGGCTAGCGGGCTCGGGGAGACCCAGTACTTC. Amino acid sequence: CASSVGASGLGETQYF.